The source of this T cell receptor beta chain is a study of OX40 agonist ivuxolimab in advanced cancers. V was trimmed by 6 bases and J by 2 bases, leaving 20 bases between them. CDR1 and CDR2 from the germline V gene are SGHVS and FQNEAQ. This CDR3 region has 16 residues. Some clones are missing from TCRdb's copy, which holds only in-frame ones; the method was immunoSEQ multiplex PCR. The data contain more than 45,000 clones, about 88% of them singletons. The J gene is TRBJ2-7, the V gene TRBV7-8, with D maybe TRBD1 (6 bases). The clonotype originates from an adult with an advanced solid tumor such as melanoma, head and neck, liver or kidney cancer. Sample: CD4+ or CD8+ T cells sorted from blood, taken in a trial of the OX40 agonist ivuxolimab. The CDR3 region has the DNA TGTGCCAGCAGTCCTAGGGGGTACCTAAAAACCTACGAGCAGTACTTC. It translates to CASSPRGYLKTYEQYF.